The present entry profiles one T cell receptor (beta chain) with its context. Antigen specificity is unknown. The PCR was carried out with 60 Vbeta primers and 13 Jbeta primers. The data were produced by immunoSEQ multiplex PCR, yet TCRdb's version contains in-frame clones alone and is incomplete. This table has about 140,000 clones, roughly three quarters appearing once. The data stem from a study of cytomegalovirus exposure and HLA in healthy donors. Study in general: There were just under 400 genotyped donors. Of these, roughly 84% fell in the genetic ancestry cluster associated with self-reported Caucasian donors. Study conclusions and caveats: There were 164 TCR beta chains listed as cytomegalovirus-associated. An Asian-associated ancestry cluster reportedly showed fewer N-insertions than the approximately 620-donor mean in a later analysis. High specificity and sensitivity for cytomegalovirus status were reported for the classifier.

J lost 0 bases, V lost 5 bases, and 15 bases had no gene match. This CDR3 spans 19 amino acids. From germline, CDR1 is LNHDA and CDR2 SQIVND (reference sequence). The chain is built from TRBV19 and TRBJ2-4, with 8 bases that match TRBD1. The source material was PBMCs. This TCR derives from a male donor in good health and CMV-seronegative. DNA for the CDR3: TGTGCCAGTAGTCTCCAAGGGCAGGGGGCTTCTATAGCCAAAAACATTCAGTACTTC. It translates to CASSLQGQGASIAKNIQYF.